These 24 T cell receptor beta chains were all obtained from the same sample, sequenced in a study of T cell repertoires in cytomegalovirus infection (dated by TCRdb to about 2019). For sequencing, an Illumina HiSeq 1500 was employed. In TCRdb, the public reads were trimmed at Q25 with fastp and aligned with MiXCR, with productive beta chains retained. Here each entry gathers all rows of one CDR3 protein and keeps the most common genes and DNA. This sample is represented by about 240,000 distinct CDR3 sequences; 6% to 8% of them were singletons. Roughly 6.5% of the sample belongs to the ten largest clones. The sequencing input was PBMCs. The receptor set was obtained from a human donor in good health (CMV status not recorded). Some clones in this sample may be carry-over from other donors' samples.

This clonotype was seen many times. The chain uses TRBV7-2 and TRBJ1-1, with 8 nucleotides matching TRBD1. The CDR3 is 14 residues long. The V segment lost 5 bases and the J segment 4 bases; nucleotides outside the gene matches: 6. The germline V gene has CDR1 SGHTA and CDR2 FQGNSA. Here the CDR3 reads CASSTRGRGTEAFF. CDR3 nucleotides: TGTGCCAGCAGCACCAGGGGGCGGGGCACTGAAGCTTTCTTT.

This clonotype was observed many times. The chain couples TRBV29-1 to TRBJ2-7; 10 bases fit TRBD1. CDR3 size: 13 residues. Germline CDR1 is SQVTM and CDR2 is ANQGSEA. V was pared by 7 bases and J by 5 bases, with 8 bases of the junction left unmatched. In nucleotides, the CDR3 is TGCAGCGCTGGGTGGGGACAGGGGCACGAGCAGTACTTC. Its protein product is CSAGWGQGHEQYF.

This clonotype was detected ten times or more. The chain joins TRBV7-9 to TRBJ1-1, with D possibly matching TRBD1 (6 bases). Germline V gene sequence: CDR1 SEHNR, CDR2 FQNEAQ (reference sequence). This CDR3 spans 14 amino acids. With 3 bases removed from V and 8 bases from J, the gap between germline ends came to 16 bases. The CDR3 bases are TGTGCCAGCAGCTTCGGCCAACTAGACAGGGAAGCTTTCTTT. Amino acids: CASSFGQLDREAFF.

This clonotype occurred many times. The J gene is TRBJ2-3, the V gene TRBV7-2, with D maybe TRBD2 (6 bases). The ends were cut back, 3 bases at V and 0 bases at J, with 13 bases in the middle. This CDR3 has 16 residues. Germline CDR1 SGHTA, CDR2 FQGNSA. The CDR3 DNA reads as TGTGCCAGCAGCTTGAGACCGGGACTCAGCACAGATACGCAGTATTTT. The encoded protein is CASSLRPGLSTDTQYF.

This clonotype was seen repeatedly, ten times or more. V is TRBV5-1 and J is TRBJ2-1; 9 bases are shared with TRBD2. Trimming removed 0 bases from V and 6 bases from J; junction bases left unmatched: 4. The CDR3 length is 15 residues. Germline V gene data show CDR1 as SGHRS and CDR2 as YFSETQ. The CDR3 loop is CASSLGGGAVNEQFF. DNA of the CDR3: TGCGCCAGCAGCTTGGGCGGGGGGGCCGTCAATGAGCAGTTCTTC.

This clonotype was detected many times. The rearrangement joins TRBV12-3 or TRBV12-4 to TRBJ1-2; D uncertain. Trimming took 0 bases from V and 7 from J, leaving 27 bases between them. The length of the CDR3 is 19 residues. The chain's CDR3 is CASSLAGVGEGVYLGGYTF. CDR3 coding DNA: TGTGCCAGCAGTTTAGCAGGTGTGGGTGAGGGAGTCTACCTTGGTGGCTACACCTTC.

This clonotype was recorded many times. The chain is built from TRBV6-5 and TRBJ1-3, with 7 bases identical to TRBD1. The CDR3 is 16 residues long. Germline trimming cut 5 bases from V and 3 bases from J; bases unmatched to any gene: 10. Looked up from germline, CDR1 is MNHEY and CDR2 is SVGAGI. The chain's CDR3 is CASSNPRGEFGNTIYF. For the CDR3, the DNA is TGTGCCAGCAGTAACCCCAGGGGGGAGTTTGGAAACACCATATATTTT.

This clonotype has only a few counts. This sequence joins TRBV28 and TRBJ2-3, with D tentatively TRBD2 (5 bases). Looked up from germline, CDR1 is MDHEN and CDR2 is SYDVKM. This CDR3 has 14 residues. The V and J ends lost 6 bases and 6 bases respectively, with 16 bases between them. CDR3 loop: CASRTRGWRDTQYF. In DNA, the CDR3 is TGTGCCAGCAGAACTCGAGGGTGGAGGGATACGCAGTATTTT.

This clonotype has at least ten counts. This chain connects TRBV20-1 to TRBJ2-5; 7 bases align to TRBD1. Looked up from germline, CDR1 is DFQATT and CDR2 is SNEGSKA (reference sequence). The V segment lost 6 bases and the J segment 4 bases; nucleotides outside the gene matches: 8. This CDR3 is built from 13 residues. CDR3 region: CSAGPQGIETQYF. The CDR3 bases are TGCAGTGCCGGACCACAGGGGATAGAGACCCAGTACTTC.

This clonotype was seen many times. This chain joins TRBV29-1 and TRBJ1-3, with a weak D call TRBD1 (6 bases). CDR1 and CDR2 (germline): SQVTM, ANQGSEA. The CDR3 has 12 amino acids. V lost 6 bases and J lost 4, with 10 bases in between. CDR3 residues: CSVSGTGNTIYF. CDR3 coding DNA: TGCAGCGTCTCCGGGACAGGAAACACCATATATTTT.

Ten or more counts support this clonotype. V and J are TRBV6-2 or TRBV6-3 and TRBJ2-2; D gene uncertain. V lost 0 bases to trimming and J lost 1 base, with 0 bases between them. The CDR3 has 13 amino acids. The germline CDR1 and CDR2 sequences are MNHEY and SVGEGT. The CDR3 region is CASSYSNTGELFF. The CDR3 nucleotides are TGTGCCAGCAGTTACTCGAACACCGGGGAGCTGTTTTTT.

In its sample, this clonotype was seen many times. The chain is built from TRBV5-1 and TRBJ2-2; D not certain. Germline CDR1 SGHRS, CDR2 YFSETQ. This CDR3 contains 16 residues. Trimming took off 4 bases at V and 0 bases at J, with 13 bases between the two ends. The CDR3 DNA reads TGCGCCAGCAGCGACAACACAGACGCGAACACCGGGGAGCTGTTTTTT. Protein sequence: CASSDNTDANTGELFF.

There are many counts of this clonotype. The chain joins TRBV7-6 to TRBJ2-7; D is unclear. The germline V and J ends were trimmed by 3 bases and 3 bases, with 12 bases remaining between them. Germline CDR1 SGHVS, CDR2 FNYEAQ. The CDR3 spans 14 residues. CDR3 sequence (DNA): TGTGCCAGCAGCTTGGACGGAACTGGCTACGAGCAGTACTTC. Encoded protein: CASSLDGTGYEQYF. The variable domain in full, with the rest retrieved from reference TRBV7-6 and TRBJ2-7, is GAGVSQSPRYKVTKRGQDVALRCDPISGHVSLYWYRQALGQGPEFLTYFNYEAQQDKSGLPNDRFSAERPEGSISTLTIQRTEQRDSAMYRCASSLDGTGYEQYFGPGTRLTVT.

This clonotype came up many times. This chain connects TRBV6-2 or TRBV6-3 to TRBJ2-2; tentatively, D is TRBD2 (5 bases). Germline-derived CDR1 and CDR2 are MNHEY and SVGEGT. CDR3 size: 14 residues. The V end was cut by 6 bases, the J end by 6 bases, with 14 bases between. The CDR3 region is CASRRNGVPGELFF. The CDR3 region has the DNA TGTGCCAGCAGAAGGAACGGGGTTCCCGGGGAGCTGTTTTTT.

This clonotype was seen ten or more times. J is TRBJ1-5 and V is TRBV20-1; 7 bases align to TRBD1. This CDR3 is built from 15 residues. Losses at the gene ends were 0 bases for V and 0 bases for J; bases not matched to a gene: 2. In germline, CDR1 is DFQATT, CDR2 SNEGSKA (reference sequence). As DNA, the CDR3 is TGCAGTGCTAGAGAGACAGGGTATAGCAATCAGCCCCAGCATTTT. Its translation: CSARETGYSNQPQHF.

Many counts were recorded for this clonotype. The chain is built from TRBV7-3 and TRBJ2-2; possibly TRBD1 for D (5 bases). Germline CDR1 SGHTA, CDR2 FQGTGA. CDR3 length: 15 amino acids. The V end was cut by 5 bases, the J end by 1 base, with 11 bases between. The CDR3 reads CASSPVRGNTGELFF. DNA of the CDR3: TGTGCCAGCAGCCCAGTAAGGGGGAACACCGGGGAGCTGTTTTTT.

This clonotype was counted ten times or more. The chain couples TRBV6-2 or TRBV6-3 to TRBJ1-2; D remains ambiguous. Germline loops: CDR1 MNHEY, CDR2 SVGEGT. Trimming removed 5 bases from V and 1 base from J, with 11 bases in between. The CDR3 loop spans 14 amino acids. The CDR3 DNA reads TGTGCCAGCAGTCCTCGCCCCCTTAACTATGGCTACACCTTC. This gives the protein CASSPRPLNYGYTF.

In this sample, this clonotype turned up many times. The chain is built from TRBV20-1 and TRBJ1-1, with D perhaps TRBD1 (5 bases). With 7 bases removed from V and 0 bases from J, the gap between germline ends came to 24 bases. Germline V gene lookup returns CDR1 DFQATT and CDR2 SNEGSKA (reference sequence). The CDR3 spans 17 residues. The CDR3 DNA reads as TGCAGTGGCATTCATAGCACGGGGGTCGGAATGAACACTGAAGCTTTCTTT. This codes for CSGIHSTGVGMNTEAFF.

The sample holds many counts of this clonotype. The chain's CDR3 is CASSPYRGSPLHF. The CDR3 nucleotides are TGTGCCAGCAGCCCCTACAGGGGTTCACCCCTCCACTTT. This sequence joins TRBV7-2 and TRBJ1-6; 7 bases agree with TRBD1. Trimming took 5 bases from V and 9 from J; bases not matched to a gene: 4. Germline V gene data show CDR1 as SGHTA and CDR2 as FQGNSA. The CDR3 covers 13 residues.

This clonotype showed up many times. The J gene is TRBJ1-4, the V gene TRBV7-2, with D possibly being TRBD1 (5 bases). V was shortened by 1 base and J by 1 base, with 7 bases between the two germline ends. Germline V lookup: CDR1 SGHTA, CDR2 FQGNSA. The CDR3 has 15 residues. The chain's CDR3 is CASSLGGRTNEKLFF. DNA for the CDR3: TGTGCCAGCAGCTTAGGGGGCAGAACTAATGAAAAACTGTTTTTT.

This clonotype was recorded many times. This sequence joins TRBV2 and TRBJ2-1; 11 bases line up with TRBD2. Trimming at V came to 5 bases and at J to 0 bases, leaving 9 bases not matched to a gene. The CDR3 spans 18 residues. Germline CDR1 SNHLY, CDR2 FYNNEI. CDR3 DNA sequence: TGTGCCAGCAGTTATACTAGCGGGAGACGAACCTCCTACAATGAGCAGTTCTTC. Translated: CASSYTSGRRTSYNEQFF.

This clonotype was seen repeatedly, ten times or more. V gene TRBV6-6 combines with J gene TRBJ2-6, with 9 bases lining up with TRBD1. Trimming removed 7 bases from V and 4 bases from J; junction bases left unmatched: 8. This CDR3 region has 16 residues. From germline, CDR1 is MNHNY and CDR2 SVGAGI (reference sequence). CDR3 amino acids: CASTGTGRAGANVLTF. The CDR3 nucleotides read TGTGCCAGCACGGGGACAGGGAGAGCCGGGGCCAACGTCCTGACTTTC.

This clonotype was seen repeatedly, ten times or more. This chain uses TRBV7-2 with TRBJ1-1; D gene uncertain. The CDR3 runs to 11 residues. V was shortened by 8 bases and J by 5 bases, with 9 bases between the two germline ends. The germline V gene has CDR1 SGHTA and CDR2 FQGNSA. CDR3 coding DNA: TGTGCCAGCCGCCTTAAAACTGAAGCTTTCTTT. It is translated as CASRLKTEAFF.

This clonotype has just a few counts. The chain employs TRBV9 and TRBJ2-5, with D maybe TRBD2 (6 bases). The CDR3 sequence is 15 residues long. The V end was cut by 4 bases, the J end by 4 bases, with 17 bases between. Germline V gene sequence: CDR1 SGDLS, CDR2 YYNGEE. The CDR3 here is CASSPRGGRGETQYF. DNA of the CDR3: TGTGCCAGCAGCCCCCGGGGCGGGCGGGGAGAGACCCAGTACTTC.